This T cell receptor (beta chain) was observed in a study of siplizumab effects on memory and regulatory T cells. Findings of the study overall: Treg-derived clones made up an average of roughly 70% of mappable alloreactive CD4+ clones with siplizumab and 25% to 30% in controls.

CDR3 length: 16 amino acids. Per germline, CDR1 SGHRS and CDR2 YFSETQ. V shed 6 bases and J 4 bases; nucleotides not matched to a gene: 14. A few donor pairs also had unstimulated CD4+ and CD8+ naive and memory subsets sequenced. In each sample, about 10^5 TCR templates were assayed. TCRdb's table, derived via immunoSEQ multiplex PCR, lists solely in-frame clones and lacks some. The table includes approximately 52,000 clones, less than 98% detected once. With regard to this clone: What it binds is unknown.

The chain has TRBV5-1 and TRBJ2-5, with 8 bases that match TRBD1. This TCR came from a human donor in good health. What was sequenced was naive CD4+ T cells sorted from blood. The CDR3, as DNA: TGCGCCAGCACTTACTTGACAGGGGCAGGATTAGAGACCCAGTACTTC. Translating it yields CASTYLTGAGLETQYF.